Sequencing of this TCR beta chain was carried out in a study of T cell repertoires in ileal Crohn's disease. Study at large: Every patient was operated on for stricturing (roughly 61%) or penetrating (approximately 39%) complications. M6 samples are neoterminal ileum biopsies from postoperative colonoscopy.

Noted time point: neoterminal ileum biopsy at postoperative endoscopy, about 6 months after surgery. Here immunoSEQ multiplex PCR was the method, and the copy in TCRdb shows in-frame clones only, minus some. This repertoire shows some 60,000 clones, less than 90% found once; its top ten account for about 2.1%. The V and J ends lost 1 base and 3 bases respectively, with 13 bases between them. Germline V lookup: CDR1 MGHRA, CDR2 YSYEKL. This CDR3 region has 15 residues. The sequenced sample was ileal tissue. The origin of this receptor is an adult with Crohn's disease. This rearrangement joins TRBV4-1 to TRBJ2-7, with unresolved D. This CDR3 reads CASSQVSIKDYEQYF. The CDR3, as DNA: TGCGCCAGCAGCCAAGTTAGCATAAAGGACTACGAGCAGTACTTC.